These 18 T cell receptor beta chains came from one sample sequenced in a study of control samples from healthy donors and cancer patients. Repertoires were generated with immunoSEQ multiplex PCR, while TCRdb's copy carries only in-frame clones and drops some. The sample consists of about 58,000 clones, approximately 87% of them appearing once. Sequencing used PBMCs. The source of these receptors is a woman aged 55-69 years with lung cancer.

The rearrangement joins TRBV5-4 to TRBJ2-1; D tentatively reads TRBD1 or TRBD2 (5 bases each). The V and J ends lost 1 base and 4 bases respectively, with 12 bases between them. The CDR3 covers 15 residues. CDR1 and CDR2 (germline): SGHNT, YYREEE (reference sequence). This chain's CDR3 is CASSLRTRGYNEQFF. The CDR3, as DNA: TGTGCCAGCAGCTTGCGGACACGGGGATACAATGAGCAGTTCTTC. Combining the CDR3 with reference TRBV5-4 and TRBJ2-1 gives the whole variable domain ETGVTQSPTHLIKTRGQQVTLRCSSQSGHNTVSWYQQALGQGPQFIFQYYREEENGRGNFPPRFSGLQFPNYSSELNVNALELDDSALYLCASSLRTRGYNEQFFGPGTRLTVL.

The chain has TRBV4-1 and TRBJ2-2, with a possible D match to TRBD2 (5 bases). V was pared by 2 bases and J by 5 bases, with 9 bases between. The CDR3 covers 14 residues. Germline-derived CDR1 and CDR2 are MGHRA and YSYEKL. The chain's CDR3 is CASSQREGTGELFF. The CDR3 DNA is TGCGCCAGCAGCCAACGGGAAGGGACCGGGGAGCTGTTTTTT.

This sequence joins TRBV28 and TRBJ1-2, with a weak D call TRBD1 (5 bases). V lost 3 bases and J 4 bases, leaving 12 bases between the germline ends. Per the germline V gene, CDR1 is MDHEN and CDR2 is SYDVKM. This CDR3 is built from 14 residues. The CDR3 loop is CASSFLSGTYGYTF. The CDR3 DNA reads as TGTGCCAGCAGTTTTCTCTCAGGGACCTATGGCTACACCTTC.

This clone was observed a few times. The rearrangement links TRBV5-1 to TRBJ2-6; 7 bases are a match to TRBD1. The CDR3 extends over 18 amino acids. From germline, CDR1 is SGHRS and CDR2 YFSETQ. The V and J ends lost 0 bases and 1 base, in that order; junction bases with no gene match: 7. The chain's CDR3 is CASSLGGTDNSGANVLTF. For the CDR3, the DNA is TGCGCCAGCAGCTTGGGGGGGACAGATAATTCTGGGGCCAACGTCCTGACTTTC.

J is TRBJ1-1 and V is TRBV5-1; possible D gene TRBD1, 5 bases. V gave up 2 bases and J gave up 3 bases, with 23 bases separating them. The germline V gene has CDR1 SGHRS and CDR2 YFSETQ. There are 18 residues in the CDR3. CDR3 residues: CASSFPGTGGGLHTEAFF. The CDR3 DNA is TGCGCCAGCAGCTTCCCGGGGACGGGTGGGGGGTTGCACACTGAAGCTTTCTTT.

V gene TRBV9 combines with J gene TRBJ1-2, with TRBD1 as a possible D gene (6 bases). Trimming stripped 6 bases from V and 8 bases from J, with 17 bases between. CDR1 is SGDLS and CDR2 is YYNGEE in the germline V gene. The CDR3 sequence is 13 residues long. Here the CDR3 reads CASNPWGRGGYTF. In DNA, the CDR3 is TGTGCCAGCAACCCTTGGGGGCGTGGCGGCTACACCTTC.

In its sample, this clone was seen once. J is TRBJ2-1 and V is TRBV5-1; D not resolved. Trimming left V 3 bases short and J 5 bases short, with 15 bases between. Germline CDR1 is SGHRS and CDR2 is YFSETQ. The CDR3 is 15 amino acids. CDR3 amino acids: CASSSRAGSNNEQFF. The CDR3 DNA sequence: TGCGCCAGCAGCTCACGGGCAGGTTCGAACAATGAGCAGTTCTTC.

The V and J genes are TRBV24-1 and TRBJ1-2; tentative D call: TRBD1 (5 bases). This CDR3 contains 12 residues. Germline V lookup: CDR1 KGHDR, CDR2 SFDVKD. Trimming shortened V by 1 base and J by 8 bases, and 7 bases separated the two germline ends. The CDR3 region has the DNA TGTGCCACCAGTGATTTTCGGGGCGGCTACACCTTC. Translating gives CATSDFRGGYTF.

There are a few counts of this clone. The V call is TRBV3-1 (or the pseudogene TRBV3-2), the J call TRBJ1-1; 7 bases map to TRBD1. After removal of 4 bases from V and 0 bases from J, the junction contained 5 bases not matched to a gene. Germline CDR1 LGHDT, CDR2 YNNKEL (reference sequence). The CDR3 length is 15 residues. In nucleotides, the CDR3 is TGTGCCAGCAGCCTCGGAACAGGGGTGAACACTGAAGCTTTCTTT. Translation gives CASSLGTGVNTEAFF.

The genes are TRBV11-2 and TRBJ2-2; 7 bases fit TRBD1. In germline, CDR1 is SGHAT, CDR2 FQNNGV. The V segment lost 8 bases and the J segment 1 base; nucleotides outside the gene matches: 13. CDR3 length equals 17 residues. CDR3 region: CASVSSFGTVNTGELFF. Here the CDR3 DNA reads TGTGCCAGCGTTTCATCATTCGGGACAGTGAACACCGGGGAGCTGTTTTTT.

The gene calls are TRBV5-1 and TRBJ2-5; 9 nucleotides align to TRBD2. After removal of 4 bases from V and 0 bases from J, the junction contained 4 bases not matched to a gene. The CDR3 totals 15 residues. The V gene's germline CDR1 is SGHRS and CDR2 YFSETQ. The CDR3 spells CASSEGLANQETQYF. DNA of the CDR3: TGCGCCAGCAGCGAGGGACTAGCCAACCAAGAGACCCAGTACTTC.

The chain uses TRBV6-4 and TRBJ1-2, with TRBD1 matching over 7 bases. The CDR3 totals 14 residues. The J segment lost 3 bases and the V segment lost 6 bases, leaving 7 bases of the junction unmatched. Looked up from germline, CDR1 is MRHNA and CDR2 is SNTAGT. The CDR3: CASRQGRGDYGYTF. In nucleotides, the CDR3 is TGTGCCAGCAGGCAAGGCAGGGGGGACTATGGCTACACCTTC.

This chain joins TRBV3-1 (or the pseudogene TRBV3-2) and TRBJ2-3, with D possibly being TRBD1 (7 bases). Trimming cost V 3 bases and J 3 bases, with 16 bases left between them. The CDR3 totals 16 residues. Germline CDR1 is LGHDT and CDR2 is YNNKEL (reference sequence). The CDR3 is CASSHYGAGGTDTQYF. CDR3 nucleotide sequence: TGTGCCAGCAGCCATTACGGGGCAGGGGGGACAGATACGCAGTATTTT.

The chain has TRBV7-3 and TRBJ2-1; 9 bases are a match to TRBD2. The ends lost 8 bases at V and 2 bases at J; junction bases unmatched: 13. The CDR3 runs to 17 residues. From germline, CDR1 is SGHTA and CDR2 FQGTGA. The chain's CDR3 is CASGYTPIAGAYNEQFF. CDR3 nucleotide sequence: TGTGCCAGCGGGTACACACCTATAGCGGGGGCCTACAATGAGCAGTTCTTC.

V gene TRBV28 combines with J gene TRBJ1-5, with D possibly matching TRBD1 (6 bases). The CDR3 is made up of 15 amino acids. The V and J ends lost 4 bases and 2 bases respectively, with 12 bases between them. CDR1 and CDR2 (germline): MDHEN, SYDVKM. CDR3 nucleotide sequence: TGTGCCAGCAGTTCCAGGGGCATGGGCAATCAGCCCCAGCATTTT. Translation gives CASSSRGMGNQPQHF.

The chain has TRBV7-9 and TRBJ2-7; 7 positions agree with TRBD2. V lost 5 bases, J lost 0 bases, and 4 bases stayed unmatched. CDR3 length: 14 residues. CDR1 and CDR2 (germline): SEHNR, FQNEAQ (reference sequence). The CDR3 DNA reads TGTGCCAGCAGCCCCTGGACTAGCTCCTACGAGCAGTACTTC. This encodes CASSPWTSSYEQYF.

The rearrangement joins TRBV24-1 to TRBJ2-5, with D perhaps matching TRBD2 (5 bases). V was shortened by 3 bases and J by 4 bases, with 5 bases between the two germline ends. Per the germline V gene, CDR1 is KGHDR and CDR2 is SFDVKD. This CDR3 is 12 amino acids long. The CDR3 region has the DNA TGTGCCACCAGTGATGCGGGAGAGACCCAGTACTTC. Translation: CATSDAGETQYF.

The gene calls are TRBV2 and TRBJ1-4; D might be TRBD1 (6 bases). The CDR3 runs to 15 residues. Germline-derived CDR1 and CDR2 are SNHLY and FYNNEI. Trimming shortened V by 1 base and J by 5 bases, and 11 bases separated the two germline ends. CDR3 DNA: TGTGCCAGCAGTGAAGACAGGGCTTTAAATGAAAAACTGTTTTTT. Encoded protein: CASSEDRALNEKLFF.